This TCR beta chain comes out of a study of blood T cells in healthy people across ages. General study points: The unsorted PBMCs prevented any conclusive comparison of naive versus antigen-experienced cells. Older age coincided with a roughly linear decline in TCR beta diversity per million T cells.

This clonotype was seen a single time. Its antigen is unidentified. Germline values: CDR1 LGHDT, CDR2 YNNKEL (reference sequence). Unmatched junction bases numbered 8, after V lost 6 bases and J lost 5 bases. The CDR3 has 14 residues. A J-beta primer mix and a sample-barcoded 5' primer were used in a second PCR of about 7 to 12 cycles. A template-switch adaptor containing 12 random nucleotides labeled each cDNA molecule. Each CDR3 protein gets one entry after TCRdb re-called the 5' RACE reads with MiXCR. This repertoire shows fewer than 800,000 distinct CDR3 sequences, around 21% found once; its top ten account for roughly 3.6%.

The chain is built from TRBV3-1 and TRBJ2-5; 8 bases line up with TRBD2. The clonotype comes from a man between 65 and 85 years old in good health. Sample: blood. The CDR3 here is CASRLLAGPETQYF. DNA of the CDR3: TGTGCCAGCAGACTTCTAGCGGGTCCTGAGACCCAGTACTTC.